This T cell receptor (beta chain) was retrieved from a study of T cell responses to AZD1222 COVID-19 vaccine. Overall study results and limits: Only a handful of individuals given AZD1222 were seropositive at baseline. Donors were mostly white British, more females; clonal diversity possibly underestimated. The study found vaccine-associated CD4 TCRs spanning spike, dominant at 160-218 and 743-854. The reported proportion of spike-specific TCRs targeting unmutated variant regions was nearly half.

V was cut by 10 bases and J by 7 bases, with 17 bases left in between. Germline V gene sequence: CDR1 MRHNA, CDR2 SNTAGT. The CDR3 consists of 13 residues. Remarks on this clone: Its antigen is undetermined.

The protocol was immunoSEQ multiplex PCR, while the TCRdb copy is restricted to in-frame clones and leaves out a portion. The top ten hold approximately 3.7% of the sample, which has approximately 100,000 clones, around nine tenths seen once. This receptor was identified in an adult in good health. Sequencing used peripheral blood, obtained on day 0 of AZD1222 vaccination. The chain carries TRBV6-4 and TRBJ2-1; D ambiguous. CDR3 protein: CATSEVYRNEQFF. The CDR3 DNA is TGTGCCACCTCTGAGGTCTATCGGAATGAGCAGTTCTTC.